This record concerns one TCR beta chain sequence. This entry comes from a study of T cell changes during pregnancy in multiple sclerosis. CDR3 size: 19 residues. V lost 1 base and J lost 0; bases outside the gene matches: 10. The V gene's germline CDR1 is LGHNA and CDR2 YNFKEQ. Assay: immunoSEQ multiplex PCR; the TCRdb copy retains only in-frame clones and omits some. The sample holds almost 35,000 clones; 90% are singletons and the top ten take about 10%. This receptor was taken from a female donor with multiple sclerosis, enrolled in a pregnancy study. V is TRBV4-2 and J is TRBJ2-7; 12 nucleotides match TRBD2. This specimen consisted of CD8+ T cells from peripheral blood mononuclear cells, obtained before pregnancy. The CDR3 DNA follows: TGTGCCAGCAGCCAAGGCAGGGGGACTAGCGGGCTAAGCTCCTACGAGCAGTACTTC. Protein product: CASSQGRGTSGLSSYEQYF.